Sequencing of this TCR beta chain was carried out in a study of beta chain features in type 1 diabetes (dated by TCRdb to 2017 to 2018). General notes on the study: Mean age, gender distribution, total cell number and subset yield were not different between patients and healthy donors. Whereas all 28 donors provided naive and central memory subsets, regulatory and stem cell-like memory subsets were isolated from just 8 patients and about eight healthy donors. A total of about 110 million sorted cells were examined across all samples, and the number of cells per subset was strongly correlated with RNA yield. In the study, TCRB repertoires of sorted circulating CD4+ T cell subsets from recently diagnosed type 1 diabetes patients were compared with those of matched healthy donors. What the study reported, not specific to this receptor: Naive, central memory and regulatory TCRB repertoires appeared to be more alike among patients than among healthy donors. In all four CD4+ subsets, TCRB CDR3 length was moderately but significantly shorter in type 1 diabetes patients. At VDJ recombination sites, patients with type 1 diabetes made fewer insertions and deleted more nucleotides, a pattern implying thymic rearrangement abnormalities. PCR might favor shorter templates, but patient and control samples were amplified and corrected together, so any skew would affect both groups equally. Because cDNA was sequenced instead of genomic DNA, highly expressing activated cells could be over-represented, though the groups showed no difference in activation or CD3 levels. HLA sub-analyses involved small numbers of individuals, so any influence of HLA type on TCRB rearrangement remained unresolved.

Each donor gave one peripheral blood draw, around 0.12 L on average, collected into heparinised tubes. Naive, central memory, regulatory and stem cell-like memory CD4+ T cells were sorted on a BD FACSAria II using a panel including CD45RO, CCR7, CD25, CD127, CD95 and CD27. Every sorted population had a purity above 95%. PBMCs were isolated immediately by Lymphoprep density gradient centrifugation and stained directly without culture. To minimize batch effects, samples were stained and sorted in pairs, one healthy donor with one patient per experiment. The High Capacity cDNA Reverse Transcription Kit was used to reverse transcribe all of the isolated RNA, meaning that expressed TCRB transcripts were what got sequenced. Deep immunoSEQ sequencing was applied to naive, central memory and regulatory T cell samples, giving an average of about 3.4 million total reads per sample. After sorted cells were lysed in RLT buffer, RNA was extracted with DNase-treated RNeasy Micro or Mini kits, with the choice depending on cell number. Each cell subset was processed on its own to prevent cross-contamination, while patient and healthy donor samples were processed together. Using the immunoSEQ multiplex PCR, TCRB sequences were amplified from cDNA into 87-bp fragments spanning the CDR3 region. The amplicons were sequenced using the Illumina HiSeq platform. Concerning the study's data processing: PCR bias was corrected computationally using synthetic template baselines, and reads within Hamming distance 2 were collapsed, with unmergeable singletons discarded. Reads were aligned against IMGT to assign V, D and J genes, CDR3 length and insertions or deletions at six rearrangement sites. Clonotype counts were normalized to sorted cell number within each subset before computing true diversity and Gini coefficients with the tcR R package. Repertoire sharing was quantified using the overlap coefficient calculated on TCRB nucleotide sequences. TCRdb carries this immuneACCESS record with in-frame sequences only. Its versions omit some clonotypes, under half of them owing to an unresolved V gene in the studies checked, with the rest unexplained. The D gene and trimming were derived from the DNA, and the V and J assignments and clone size from that table. In this sample the table shows about 320,000 clones, less than 15% of which occur a single time. Approximately 6.7% of the sample is held by the ten biggest clonotypes.

A note on this clone: Its antigen remains undetermined. One base away there is no much larger clone; base qualities are not given.

The sequenced sample was central memory CD4+ T cells from blood. The source of this sequence is a man younger than 40 in good health.

The sequenced DNA: TGTGCCAGCAGCCCCCCGGGAGGGAGAGCTGAAGCTTTCTTT. Its protein is CASSPPGGRAEAFF. This sequence uses TRBV6-5 and TRBJ1-1, with no D gene named confidently. The germline V gene provides CDR1 MNHEY and CDR2 SVGAGI. Deletion took 6 bases off V and 6 bases off J, with a span of 17 bases between the germline ends. The CDR3, from cysteine to phenylalanine, totals 14 residues. The kept DNA is CDR3 alone, 42 bases in frame from the first base.